This entry lists 32 T cell receptor beta chains sequenced from one sample in a study of control samples from healthy donors and cancer patients. Assay: immunoSEQ multiplex PCR; the TCRdb copy retains only in-frame clones and omits some. The sample shows 150,000 to 170,000 clones, approximately 96% of them seen only once. The sequenced sample was blood. These receptor sequences come from a man aged 35 to 55 in good health.

Concerning this clone: The junction and the germline gene differ at one end; a read error may be behind it. The genes are TRBV5-8 and TRBJ2-2; D uncertain. This CDR3 spans 14 amino acids. Germline V gene data show CDR1 as SGHTS and CDR2 as YDEGEE. The CDR3 DNA reads TGTGCCAGCAGATTGGGCCGCTCCACCGGGGAGCTGTTTTTT. Its translation is CASRLGRSTGELFF. Variable domain in full (rest from reference TRBV5-8 and TRBJ2-2): EAGVTQSPTHLIKTRGQQATLRCSPISGHTSVYWYQQALGLGLQFLLWYDEGEERNRGNFPPRFSGRQFPNYSSELNVNALELEDSALYLCASRLGRSTGELFFGEGSRLTVL.

The chain couples TRBV19 to TRBJ2-3, with D possibly TRBD2 on 5 matching bases. The length of the CDR3 is 13 residues. The germline V gene encodes CDR1 LNHDA and CDR2 SQIVND (reference sequence). V was pared by 3 bases and J by 4 bases, with 8 bases between. The CDR3: CASSMRVSDTQYF. As DNA, the CDR3 is TGTGCCAGTAGTATGCGGGTTTCAGATACGCAGTATTTT.

V usage is TRBV11-3 and J usage is TRBJ1-1; weak D call: TRBD1 (5 bases). Trimming stripped 5 bases from V and 0 bases from J, with 7 bases between. Germline V CDR1 and CDR2: SGHNT, YENEEA. The CDR3 length is 13 residues. The CDR3 bases are TGTGCCAGCAGCCGGACAATGAACACTGAAGCTTTCTTT. Translated: CASSRTMNTEAFF.

This chain uses TRBV30 with TRBJ1-2, with D tentatively TRBD1 (6 bases). The ends were cut back, 0 bases at V and 8 bases at J, with 13 bases in the middle. Germline V CDR1 and CDR2: GTSNPN, SVGIG (reference sequence). This CDR3 contains 13 residues. The CDR3 DNA follows: TGTGCCTGGAGTGTGGGGGGGGCTACGGGCTACACCTTC. This translates into CAWSVGGATGYTF. The whole variable domain, filled in from reference TRBV30 and TRBJ1-2, reads SQTIHQWPATLVQPVGSPLSLECTVEGTSNPNLYWYRQAAGRGLQLLFYSVGIGQISSEVPQNLSASRPQDRQFILSSKKLLLSDSGFYLCAWSVGGATGYTFGSGTRLTVV.

This chain connects TRBV24-1 to TRBJ1-1, with D uncertain. CDR1 KGHDR and CDR2 SFDVKD come from the germline V gene. V lost 4 bases and J 1 base, leaving 6 bases between the germline ends. The CDR3 has 13 residues. CDR3 sequence: CATSDGTNTEAFF. CDR3 nucleotide sequence: TGTGCCACCAGTGACGGTACGAACACTGAAGCTTTCTTT.

The chain uses TRBV4-3 and TRBJ1-2, with D unresolved. In germline, CDR1 is LGHNA, CDR2 YSLEER. CDR3 length: 15 residues. V dropped 0 bases and J dropped 7 bases, with 15 bases sitting between them. The DNA of the CDR3 is TGCGCCAGCAGCCAAGATCCGGTCCCCACGGGTGGCTACACCTTC. This codes for CASSQDPVPTGGYTF.

This chain links TRBV7-2 with TRBJ1-5, with D unclear. With 1 base removed from V and 6 bases from J, the gap between germline ends came to 10 bases. The CDR3 contains 14 residues. The germline V gene has CDR1 SGHTA and CDR2 FQGNSA. The CDR3 loop reads CASSLEGPRQPQHF. As DNA, the CDR3 is TGTGCCAGCAGCTTAGAAGGTCCGCGTCAGCCCCAGCATTTT.

This clone was seen once. The J gene is TRBJ1-1, the V gene TRBV3-1 (or the pseudogene TRBV3-2); 12 nucleotides line up with TRBD1. The CDR3 contains 17 residues. In germline, CDR1 is LGHDT, CDR2 YNNKEL (reference sequence). J was trimmed by 5 bases and V by 0 bases; bases with no gene match: 7. The DNA of the CDR3 is TGTGCCAGCAGCCAAGAGATGGGGACAGGGGGCTGGACTGAAGCTTTCTTT. This codes for CASSQEMGTGGWTEAFF.

The sample holds one count of this clone. The V gene is TRBV7-2, the J gene TRBJ1-2, with unresolved D. The CDR3 length is 13 residues. From germline, CDR1 is SGHTA and CDR2 FQGNSA. V was cut by 3 bases and J by 2 bases, with 7 bases left in between. The DNA for the CDR3 is TGTGCCAGCAGCTTCGACAACAACTATGGCTACACCTTC. It specifies CASSFDNNYGYTF.

The rearrangement joins TRBV11-2 to TRBJ1-2; D is uncertain. V was cut by 0 bases and J by 0 bases, with 11 bases left in between. CDR3 size: 16 residues. Germline V lookup: CDR1 SGHAT, CDR2 FQNNGV. CDR3 coding DNA: TGTGCCAGCAGCTTAGATGGTGGAATTGCTAACTATGGCTACACCTTC. Its translation is CASSLDGGIANYGYTF.

The rearrangement uses TRBV6-6 and TRBJ2-1; D gene uncertain. Germline V gene sequence: CDR1 MNHNY, CDR2 SVGAGI (reference sequence). The CDR3 is made up of 12 amino acids. V lost 2 bases, J lost 6 bases, and 5 bases lay in between. CDR3 coding DNA: TGTGCCAGCAGTTACGGGTCCAATGAGCAGTTCTTC. Protein product: CASSYGSNEQFF.

The chain carries TRBV6-5 and TRBJ2-7; 11 bases are a match to TRBD2. Trimming removed 1 base from V and 2 bases from J; junction bases left unmatched: 4. The CDR3 has 16 amino acids. Germline CDR1 is MNHEY and CDR2 is SVGAGI. The CDR3 DNA is TGTGCCAGCAGTTACTACGGGACTAGCGGTACCTACGAGCAGTACTTC. Its protein product is CASSYYGTSGTYEQYF.

DNA for the CDR3: TGTGCCAGCGCTGCCGGGACAGGGGGCTTTGAGCAGTTCTTC. Translating it yields CASAAGTGGFEQFF. The chain couples TRBV5-6 to TRBJ2-1; 12 bases fit TRBD1. Losses at the gene ends were 7 bases for V and 9 bases for J; bases not matched to a gene: 8. Germline V gene data show CDR1 as SGHDT and CDR2 as YYEEEE. This CDR3 region has 14 residues.

V usage is TRBV29-1 and J usage is TRBJ1-1; D is unresolved. Trimming shortened V by 6 bases and J by 0 bases, and 8 bases separated the two germline ends. The CDR3 consists of 12 residues. CDR1 and CDR2 from the germline V gene are SQVTM and ANQGSEA. The CDR3 loop reads CSVLGLNTEAFF. CDR3 DNA sequence: TGCAGCGTCCTAGGGCTGAACACTGAAGCTTTCTTT.

The table lists this clone with a count of one. The V and J genes are TRBV27 and TRBJ1-6; D is uncertain. The CDR3 extends over 15 amino acids. The V end was cut by 6 bases, the J end by 0 bases, with 9 bases between. Germline CDR1 and CDR2: MNHEY and SMNVEV (reference sequence). The chain's CDR3 is CASRAASSYNSPLHF. The CDR3 DNA reads TGTGCCAGCAGGGCGGCGAGCTCCTATAATTCACCCCTCCACTTT.

This clone has only one observation. J is TRBJ2-3 and V is TRBV3-1 (or the pseudogene TRBV3-2), with a weak D call TRBD2 (7 bases). Trimming removed 1 base from V and 2 bases from J, with 10 bases in between. The CDR3 runs 15 residues. In germline, CDR1 is LGHDT, CDR2 YNNKEL (reference sequence). The CDR3 here is CASSQGRGPTDTQYF. CDR3 nucleotides: TGTGCCAGCAGCCAAGGGCGGGGGCCCACAGATACGCAGTATTTT.

The CDR3 DNA follows: TGCAGCGTTGAGGTTTGGGGGGGCCGGGCAGATACGCAGTATTTT. Amino acid sequence: CSVEVWGGRADTQYF. The rearrangement joins TRBV29-1 to TRBJ2-3; tentative D call: TRBD2 (7 bases). Trimming stripped 3 bases from V and 4 bases from J, with 17 bases between. The CDR3 length is 15 residues. Per the germline V gene, CDR1 is SQVTM and CDR2 is ANQGSEA.

The CDR3: CASSYFPTGTAEEQYF. The CDR3 coding sequence is TGTGCCAGCAGTTATTTCCCCACCGGGACAGCAGAGGAGCAGTACTTC. The J gene is TRBJ2-7, the V gene TRBV6-2 or TRBV6-3; 7 bases match TRBD1. The CDR3 consists of 16 residues. The ends lost 3 bases at V and 7 bases at J; junction bases unmatched: 15. Germline loops: CDR1 MNHEY, CDR2 SVGEGT.

This chain connects TRBV19 to TRBJ2-1, with D perhaps TRBD2 (6 bases). The CDR3 runs to 13 residues. The V gene's germline CDR1 is LNHDA and CDR2 SQIVND (reference sequence). V was trimmed by 7 bases and J by 7 bases, leaving 14 bases between them. The CDR3 DNA sequence: TGTGCCAGTATAGGCGGGGTGGAGAATGAGCAGTTCTTC. This gives the protein CASIGGVENEQFF. The entire variable domain, with the rest obtained from reference TRBV19 and TRBJ2-1, is as follows: DGGITQSPKYLFRKEGQNVTLSCEQNLNHDAMYWYRQDPGQGLRLIYYSQIVNDFQKGDIAEGYSVSREKKESFPLTVTSAQKNPTAFYLCASIGGVENEQFFGPGTRLTVL.

This chain joins TRBV6-1 and TRBJ1-2; no reliable D call. Germline lookup yields CDR1 MNHNS and CDR2 SASEGT. The CDR3 runs to 14 residues. The V end was cut by 2 bases, the J end by 8 bases, with 15 bases between. The CDR3: CASSEFRGSGGYTF. The CDR3 bases are TGTGCCAGCAGTGAATTCCGGGGAAGCGGGGGCTACACCTTC.

This rearrangement joins TRBV6-5 to TRBJ1-1; weak D call: TRBD1 (5 bases). The CDR3 has 14 residues. With 7 bases removed from V and 1 base from J, the gap between germline ends came to 13 bases. Germline lookup yields CDR1 MNHEY and CDR2 SVGAGI. CDR3 region: CASMLGGGNTEAFF. The CDR3 DNA reads as TGTGCCAGCATGTTGGGGGGAGGGAACACTGAAGCTTTCTTT.

This clone has a handful of counts. The chain has TRBV12-5 and TRBJ1-1; D is ambiguous. With 10 bases removed from V and 1 base from J, the gap between germline ends came to 16 bases. CDR1 and CDR2 from the germline V gene are LGHNT and FRNRAP. The CDR3 extends over 14 amino acids. The CDR3 protein is CATDSGLGNTEAFF. The CDR3 DNA sequence: TGTGCTACCGATTCGGGTCTAGGGAACACTGAAGCTTTCTTT.

The chain joins TRBV29-1 to TRBJ2-3, with 7 nucleotides matching TRBD1. This CDR3 comprises 13 residues. The V gene end was trimmed by 7 bases and the J gene end by 1 base; junction bases not matched to a gene: 5. The germline CDR1 and CDR2 sequences are SQVTM and ANQGSEA. The CDR3 bases are TGCAGCGCAGAGGGGGCGGGCACAGATACGCAGTATTTT. Translating it yields CSAEGAGTDTQYF.

The chain is built from TRBV9 and TRBJ1-1; perhaps TRBD1 as D (6 bases). Trimming removed 4 bases at V and 2 bases at J, with 12 bases between. This CDR3 region has 14 residues. Germline values: CDR1 SGDLS, CDR2 YYNGEE. The CDR3 is CASSRGHINTEAFF. CDR3 bases: TGTGCCAGCAGCCGGGGACACATCAACACTGAAGCTTTCTTT.

The chain is built from TRBV3-1 (or the pseudogene TRBV3-2) and TRBJ2-1; 10 bases align to TRBD2. The germline CDR1 and CDR2 sequences are LGHDT and YNNKEL (reference sequence). The CDR3 spans 17 residues. V was clipped by 3 bases and J by 4 bases; unmatched bases: 9. The CDR3 region is CASSHDSPGLAYNEQFF. The CDR3 DNA is TGTGCCAGCAGCCACGATTCACCGGGACTAGCGTACAATGAGCAGTTCTTC.

The V call is TRBV6-5, the J call TRBJ1-1; D unresolved. Deletions cut 2 bases from V and 1 base from J, with 5 bases between. Germline V gene sequence: CDR1 MNHEY, CDR2 SVGAGI. This CDR3 has 13 residues. The CDR3 sequence is CASSYLGNTEAFF. The DNA for the CDR3 is TGTGCCAGCAGTTACCTCGGGAACACTGAAGCTTTCTTT.

This chain joins TRBV11-3 and TRBJ1-1, with D unresolved. The CDR3 is 13 residues long. The V and J ends lost 0 bases and 5 bases respectively, with 7 bases between them. The germline CDR1 and CDR2 sequences are SGHNT and YENEEA. The CDR3 DNA reads as TGTGCCAGCAGCTTAGATTCTAGGACTGAAGCTTTCTTT. Residues: CASSLDSRTEAFF.

The chain couples TRBV7-9 to TRBJ1-2, with 7 bases matching TRBD1. The ends lost 0 bases at V and 2 bases at J; junction bases unmatched: 0. The germline V gene has CDR1 SEHNR and CDR2 FQNEAQ (reference sequence). The CDR3 runs 14 residues. The DNA of the CDR3 is TGTGCCAGCAGCTTAGCGGGACAGAACTATGGCTACACCTTC. Its translation is CASSLAGQNYGYTF.

The rearrangement joins TRBV5-1 to TRBJ1-2; the D is unclear. The CDR3 is 12 amino acids. Germline V CDR1 and CDR2: SGHRS, YFSETQ. V was shortened by 4 bases and J by 7 bases, with 11 bases between the two germline ends. The CDR3 DNA reads TGCGCCAGCAGCATCCCACCGGGTGGCTACACCTTC. It yields the protein CASSIPPGGYTF.

This clone was found once. At the DNA level, this CDR3 is encoded by other sequences in the same sample as well. J is TRBJ2-2 and V is TRBV9; 7 bases are shared with TRBD1. The CDR3 has 14 amino acids. From germline, CDR1 is SGDLS and CDR2 YYNGEE. With V trimmed by 10 bases and J by 2 bases, 8 bases remained unmatched. The CDR3 region is CAGLTGPNTGELFF. The CDR3 nucleotides read TGTGCCGGCCTGACAGGGCCCAACACCGGGGAGCTGTTTTTT.

The chain uses TRBV19 and TRBJ2-7; 9 bases fit TRBD1. The V segment lost 3 bases and the J segment 4 bases; nucleotides outside the gene matches: 4. Germline V CDR1 and CDR2: LNHDA, SQIVND (reference sequence). The CDR3 loop spans 14 amino acids. CDR3 in amino acids: CASSMGTGPYEQYF. In DNA form, the CDR3 reads TGTGCCAGTAGTATGGGGACAGGGCCTTACGAGCAGTACTTC.

This clone was seen a single time. The V call is TRBV6-5, the J call TRBJ1-2; D is uncertain. There are 16 residues in the CDR3. Per germline, CDR1 MNHEY and CDR2 SVGAGI. The ends were cut back, 4 bases at V and 4 bases at J, with 19 bases in the middle. CDR3 loop: CASSFSPYSEGYGYTF. CDR3 in DNA: TGTGCCAGCAGTTTTAGCCCATACTCTGAGGGCTATGGCTACACCTTC.